These 21 T cell receptor beta chains were all obtained from the same sample, sequenced in a study of cytomegalovirus exposure and HLA in healthy donors. The protocol was immunoSEQ multiplex PCR, while the TCRdb copy is restricted to in-frame clones and leaves out a portion. Seen here are over 150,000 clones, 86% observed once, and the top ten hold about 2.2%. The sample comprised PBMCs. The receptors derive from a human donor in good health.

J is TRBJ1-1 and V is TRBV6-5; D is unresolved. V was trimmed by 0 bases and J by 0 bases, leaving 8 bases between them. The CDR3 is 15 amino acids. Germline CDR1 is MNHEY and CDR2 is SVGAGI. CDR3 DNA sequence: TGTGCCAGCAGTTACTCTAGGACTATGAACACTGAAGCTTTCTTT. Its translation: CASSYSRTMNTEAFF.

This clone was counted a single time. The chain joins TRBV5-1 to TRBJ1-4, with D possibly being TRBD1 (6 bases). CDR1 and CDR2 from the germline V gene are SGHRS and YFSETQ. V gave up 0 bases and J gave up 5 bases, with 11 bases separating them. The CDR3 loop spans 15 amino acids. The CDR3 loop is CASSLGRGENEKLFF. For the CDR3, the DNA is TGCGCCAGCAGCTTGGGCAGGGGAGAGAATGAAAAACTGTTTTTT.

The gene calls are TRBV10-3 and TRBJ1-5, with D maybe TRBD1 (5 bases). Germline V gene data show CDR1 as ENHRY and CDR2 as SYGVKD. This CDR3 is built from 14 residues. Trimming took 3 bases from V and 2 from J, leaving 8 bases between them. The CDR3 bases are TGTGCCATCAGTGACCCGGGGGGCAATCAGCCCCAGCATTTT. It translates to CAISDPGGNQPQHF.

The V and J genes are TRBV7-9 and TRBJ2-1, with 8 bases aligning to TRBD2. The CDR3 spans 16 residues. Germline assignment: CDR1 SEHNR and CDR2 FQNEAQ (reference sequence). The V gene end was trimmed by 4 bases and the J gene end by 0 bases; junction bases not matched to a gene: 5. CDR3 sequence: CASSSTGTSSYNEQFF. Written as DNA, the CDR3 is TGTGCCAGCAGCTCAACCGGGACTAGCTCCTACAATGAGCAGTTCTTC. Together with reference TRBV7-9 and TRBJ2-1, the CDR3 gives the full variable domain: DTGVSQNPRHKITKRGQNVTFRCDPISEHNRLYWYRQTLGQGPEFLTYFQNEAQLEKSRLLSDRFSAERPKGSFSTLEIQRTEQGDSAMYLCASSSTGTSSYNEQFFGPGTRLTVL.

J is TRBJ1-4 and V is TRBV5-6; tentatively, D is TRBD1 (5 bases). CDR1 SGHDT and CDR2 YYEEEE come from the germline V gene. The V and J ends lost 3 bases and 7 bases respectively, with 13 bases between them. This CDR3 has 14 residues. This CDR3 reads CASSSTGVGEKLFF. The CDR3 bases are TGTGCCAGCAGCTCTACGGGGGTCGGTGAAAAACTGTTTTTT.

The CDR3 here is CAWSAGANVLTF. CDR3 bases: TGTGCCTGGAGTGCGGGGGCCAACGTCCTGACTTTC. This rearrangement joins TRBV30 to TRBJ2-6; no reliable D call. CDR1 GTSNPN and CDR2 SVGIG come from the germline V gene (reference sequence). This CDR3 contains 12 residues. The ends were cut back, 1 base at V and 4 bases at J, with 2 bases in the middle.

This chain connects TRBV27 to TRBJ2-3; 10 nucleotides match TRBD2. The CDR3 is 18 amino acids. Germline V gene lookup returns CDR1 MNHEY and CDR2 SMNVEV (reference sequence). Trimming at V came to 0 bases and at J to 3 bases, leaving 9 bases not matched to a gene. As DNA, the CDR3 is TGTGCCAGCAGTTTATCGATAGTACTAGCGGGACCAACAGATACGCAGTATTTT. Translating it yields CASSLSIVLAGPTDTQYF.

CDR3 nucleotide sequence: TGCGCCAGCAGCTCAGGGGGCATGGAGACCCAGTACTTC. As protein: CASSSGGMETQYF. The rearrangement uses TRBV5-1 and TRBJ2-5; 8 positions match TRBD1. Germline trimming cut 3 bases from V and 5 bases from J; bases unmatched to any gene: 3. Germline V gene data show CDR1 as SGHRS and CDR2 as YFSETQ. The CDR3 contains 13 residues.

V usage is TRBV4-3 and J usage is TRBJ2-7, with TRBD2 matching over 10 bases. The CDR3 extends over 19 amino acids. The V and J ends lost 1 base and 2 bases, in that order; junction bases with no gene match: 14. Germline CDR1 reads LGHNA; CDR2 reads YSLEER. The CDR3: CASSQVLASGGPSPYEQYF. In nucleotides, the CDR3 is TGCGCCAGCAGCCAAGTACTCGCTAGCGGGGGACCCTCACCCTACGAGCAGTACTTC.

The V and J genes are TRBV2 and TRBJ2-1; tentative D call: TRBD1 (5 bases). The germline gives CDR1 SNHLY, CDR2 FYNNEI. The CDR3 contains 15 residues. V lost 5 bases, J lost 4 bases, and 15 bases lay in between. DNA of the CDR3: TGTGCCAGCAGTAAAGGGCAGGGTTATTACAATGAGCAGTTCTTC. This encodes CASSKGQGYYNEQFF.

The V gene is TRBV15, the J gene TRBJ2-1, with 11 bases aligning to TRBD2. CDR1 and CDR2 from the germline V gene are LNHNV and YYDKDF (reference sequence). V dropped 5 bases and J dropped 8; count of bases not matched to a gene: 8. This CDR3 comprises 15 residues. This CDR3 reads CATSGSSGRNDEQFF. CDR3 DNA: TGTGCCACCAGCGGCTCTAGCGGGAGGAACGATGAGCAGTTCTTC.

CDR3 sequence (DNA): TGCGCCAGCAGCCAATTAACGGGTGAAAAACTGTTTTTT. Translation: CASSQLTGEKLFF. The J gene is TRBJ1-4, the V gene TRBV4-1; no clear D. V lost 2 bases and J lost 7, with 8 bases in between. Germline V gene sequence: CDR1 MGHRA, CDR2 YSYEKL. The length of the CDR3 is 13 residues.

This chain links TRBV28 with TRBJ2-1; 8 positions agree with TRBD1. There are 17 residues in the CDR3. J was trimmed by 2 bases and V by 7 bases; bases with no gene match: 13. CDR1 is MDHEN and CDR2 is SYDVKM in the germline V gene. CDR3 bases: TGTGCCAGCACGCCTCTGACAGGGGACATCGCCTACAATGAGCAGTTCTTC. This codes for CASTPLTGDIAYNEQFF.

In regard to this clone: The junction differs from germline at one of its ends, possibly a read error. In DNA form, the CDR3 reads TGTGCTAGCAGCGTAGGGAAGGCGGGGAACAATGAGCAGTTCTTC. Its protein product is CASSVGKAGNNEQFF. This sequence joins TRBV7-7 and TRBJ2-1, with D possibly TRBD2 on 6 matching bases. The CDR3 loop spans 15 amino acids. Germline assignment: CDR1 SSHAT and CDR2 FNYEAQ (reference sequence).

Concerning this clone: This sample includes further DNA sequences coding for the same CDR3. The chain joins TRBV9 to TRBJ1-2; a possible D gene is TRBD1 (6 bases). Germline V gene sequence: CDR1 SGDLS, CDR2 YYNGEE. The CDR3 contains 14 residues. Trimming took 0 bases from V and 2 from J, leaving 8 bases between them. CDR3 bases: TGTGCCAGCAGCGTAGGGCAGGGGAACTATGGCTACACCTTC. It translates to CASSVGQGNYGYTF.

The chain uses TRBV9 and TRBJ2-2; 7 nucleotides line up with TRBD2. The CDR3 spans 17 residues. J gave up 3 bases and V 4 bases, and 12 bases lay outside the gene matches. Looked up from germline, CDR1 is SGDLS and CDR2 is YYNGEE. Here the CDR3 reads CASSPRHWGGDTGELFF. Written as DNA, the CDR3 is TGTGCCAGCAGCCCCCGTCATTGGGGGGGAGACACCGGGGAGCTGTTTTTT.

This chain uses TRBV4-1 with TRBJ2-2; a weak D match, TRBD1 (5 bases). Per the germline V gene, CDR1 is MGHRA and CDR2 is YSYEKL. The CDR3 runs to 16 residues. The ends were cut back, 1 base at V and 6 bases at J, with 15 bases in the middle. The CDR3 DNA is TGCGCCAGCAGCCAAGCGAAGACAGCTAGACCCGGGGAGCTGTTTTTT. Its translation is CASSQAKTARPGELFF.

V is TRBV5-1 and J is TRBJ2-1, with TRBD2 matching 12 bases. The germline V gene encodes CDR1 SGHRS and CDR2 YFSETQ. V dropped 4 bases and J dropped 5; count of bases not matched to a gene: 1. The CDR3 spans 14 residues. CDR3 coding DNA: TGCGCCAGCAGCGGACTAGCGGGAAACAATGAGCAGTTCTTC. The encoded protein is CASSGLAGNNEQFF. The full variable domain, rest sourced from reference TRBV5-1 and TRBJ2-1, is KAGVTQTPRYLIKTRGQQVTLSCSPISGHRSVSWYQQTPGQGLQFLFEYFSETQRNKGNFPGRFSGRQFSNSRSEMNVSTLELGDSALYLCASSGLAGNNEQFFGPGTRLTVL.

By frequency in the sample, this clone is medium-sized. The V call is TRBV7-8, the J call TRBJ1-5; 7 nucleotides line up with TRBD1. CDR3 length: 15 residues. In germline, CDR1 is SGHVS, CDR2 FQNEAQ. Unmatched junction bases numbered 11, after V lost 5 bases and J lost 7 bases. For the CDR3, the DNA is TGTGCCAGCAGCCTCCTACAGGGGCCGTCCCAGCCCCAGCATTTT. It specifies CASSLLQGPSQPQHF.

This clone has only a few counts. The chain links TRBV14 to TRBJ1-4; D unresolved. Per germline, CDR1 SGHDN and CDR2 FVKESK. Between the trimmed V and J ends, which lost 2 bases and 0 bases, there was a span of 7 bases. The CDR3 totals 15 residues. CDR3 region: CASSQQASTNEKLFF. Here the CDR3 DNA reads TGTGCCAGCAGCCAACAGGCTTCAACTAATGAAAAACTGTTTTTT.

The chain is built from TRBV7-2 and TRBJ1-4; 9 bases agree with TRBD1. Per the germline V gene, CDR1 is SGHTA and CDR2 is FQGNSA. The CDR3 totals 14 residues. V was pared by 5 bases and J by 8 bases, with 6 bases of the junction left unmatched. CDR3 protein: CASSPDRGWEKLFF. In DNA form, the CDR3 reads TGTGCCAGCAGCCCAGACAGGGGGTGGGAAAAACTGTTTTTT.